The clone carrying this T cell receptor (beta chain) was detected only once. V was cut by 4 bases and J by 2 bases, with 15 bases left in between. Germline V CDR1 and CDR2: SGHDN, FVKESK. This CDR3 is built from 16 residues. Libraries were prepared by immunoSEQ multiplex PCR; TCRdb keeps only in-frame clonotypes and omits some of them. The table lists roughly 320,000 clones, around 87% of them singletons. This entry belongs to a study of shared clonotypes between healthy human individuals. The sequenced material came from memory CD8+ T cells sorted from blood. Subset denoted: CD45RO+ cells pooled with CCR7-negative TemRA cells. The receptor comes from a man between 18 and 35 years old in good health. This chain connects TRBV14 to TRBJ2-1; perhaps TRBD2 as D (5 bases). The CDR3 here is CASSRRGSFPYNEQFF. The CDR3 nucleotides are TGTGCCAGCAGCCGCCGGGGAAGTTTCCCCTACAATGAGCAGTTCTTC.